This TCR beta chain was retrieved from a study of shared clonotypes between healthy human individuals. Template for every sorted-subset replicate PCR totaled roughly 200 ng DNA, 25,000 to 30,000 T cell genomes. The data were produced by immunoSEQ multiplex PCR, yet TCRdb's version contains in-frame clones alone and is incomplete. Here the sample spans some 2.4 million clones, 90% to 95% being singletons. Sequenced: naive CD4+ T cells from PBMCs. Specified subset: CD45RA+ positively selected. This clonotype was obtained from a man younger than 35 in good health. Some clones in this sample may be carry-over from other donors' samples.

The CDR3 region is CASSSRTGVNTEAFF. CDR3 DNA sequence: TGTGCCAGCAGTTCCCGGACAGGGGTGAACACTGAAGCTTTCTTT. The chain combines TRBV28 with TRBJ1-1; 9 bases match TRBD1. The germline gives CDR1 MDHEN, CDR2 SYDVKM. The length of the CDR3 is 15 residues. The V and J ends lost 4 bases and 0 bases, in that order; junction bases with no gene match: 3.